Below, one TCR beta chain is given with its context. This entry is derived from a study of blood T cell repertoires in COVID-19. About the study: Samples representing acute and convalescent COVID-19 were sourced from the United States, Italy and Spain.

Original analysis: Using reference gene primer amplification, nucleated cell counts were estimated. Profiled with immunoSEQ multiplex PCR; TCRdb holds only in-frame clones, not every one. That table gives V, J and clone size, and the DNA gave D and trimming. Of 150,000 to 200,000 clones detected, 89% appear once; the ten largest clones hold roughly 6.7%. With 6 bases clipped from V and 7 bases from J, the junction kept 3 bases outside the gene matches. The CDR3 consists of 13 residues. Germline V gene lookup returns CDR1 MNHEY and CDR2 SVGAGI. Sequencing used peripheral blood. The sequence was obtained from a man aged 35 to 55 with acute or convalescent COVID-19. V gene TRBV6-5 combines with J gene TRBJ1-5; TRBD1 matches at 10 bases. CDR3 coding DNA: TGTGCCAGCAGGGGGACAGGGGTACAGCCCCAGCATTTT. Encoded protein: CASRGTGVQPQHF.